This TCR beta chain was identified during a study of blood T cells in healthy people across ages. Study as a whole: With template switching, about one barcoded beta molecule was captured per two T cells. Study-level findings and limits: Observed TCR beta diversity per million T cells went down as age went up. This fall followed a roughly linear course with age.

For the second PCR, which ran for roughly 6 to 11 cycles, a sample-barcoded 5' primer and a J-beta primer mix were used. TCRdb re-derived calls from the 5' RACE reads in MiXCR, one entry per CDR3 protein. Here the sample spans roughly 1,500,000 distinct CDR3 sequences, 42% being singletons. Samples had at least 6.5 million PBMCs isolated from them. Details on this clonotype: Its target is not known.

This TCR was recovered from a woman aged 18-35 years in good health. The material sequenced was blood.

This CDR3 is CAISDLLYSPLHF. The CDR3 coding sequence is TGTGCCATCAGTGACCTTTTATATTCACCCCTCCACTTT. The J gene is TRBJ1-6, the V gene TRBV10-3; D remains ambiguous. The CDR3 has 13 residues. In germline, CDR1 is ENHRY, CDR2 SYGVKD. V was shortened by 3 bases and J by 8 bases, with 8 bases between the two germline ends.